This T cell receptor beta chain was found in a study of CD8 T cells in ankylosing spondylitis. As concerns this clonotype: Its antigen is not known.

In making TCR beta libraries, quantitative 5'-RACE with molecular barcodes was used. TCRdb analysed the 5' RACE reads with MiXCR anew, one entry per CDR3 protein. The sample lists roughly 440,000 distinct CDR3 sequences, approximately 17% seen once, with just over 1% in the top ten. Overall study findings and caveats: The study looked at matched synovial fluid samples from ankylosing spondylitis patients. Disease-linked clones were reported to be significantly enriched there. Earlier reports found some motif variants in synovial fluid and blood in reactive arthritis. Roughly eight highly homologous variants made up a TCR beta motif, and this motif appeared characteristic of ankylosing spondylitis blood.

The CDR3 length is 11 residues. The trim removed 5 bases at V and 8 bases at J, leaving 3 bases unmatched. CDR1 DFQATT and CDR2 SNEGSKA come from the germline V gene (reference sequence). Sequenced: blood, either unsorted or a sorted T cell fraction (not recorded which). The sequence came from a male donor with ankylosing spondylitis. This sequence joins TRBV20-1 and TRBJ1-2; 9 nucleotides agree with TRBD1. The CDR3 here is CSAGTGRGYTF. The CDR3 DNA sequence: TGCAGTGCTGGGACAGGGCGCGGCTACACCTTC.